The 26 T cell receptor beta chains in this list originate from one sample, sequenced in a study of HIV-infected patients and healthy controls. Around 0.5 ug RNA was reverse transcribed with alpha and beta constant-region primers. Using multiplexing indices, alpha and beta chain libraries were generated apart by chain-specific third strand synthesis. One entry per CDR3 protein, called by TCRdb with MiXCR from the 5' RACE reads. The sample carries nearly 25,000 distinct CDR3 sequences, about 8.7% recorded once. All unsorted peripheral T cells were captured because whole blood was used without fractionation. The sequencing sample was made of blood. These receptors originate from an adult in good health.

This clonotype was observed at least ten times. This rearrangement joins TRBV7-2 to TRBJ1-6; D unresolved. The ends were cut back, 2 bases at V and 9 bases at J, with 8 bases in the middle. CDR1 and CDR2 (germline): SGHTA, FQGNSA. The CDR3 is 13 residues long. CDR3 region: CASSLSESSPLHF. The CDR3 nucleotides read TGTGCCAGCAGCTTATCGGAGAGTTCACCCCTCCACTTT.

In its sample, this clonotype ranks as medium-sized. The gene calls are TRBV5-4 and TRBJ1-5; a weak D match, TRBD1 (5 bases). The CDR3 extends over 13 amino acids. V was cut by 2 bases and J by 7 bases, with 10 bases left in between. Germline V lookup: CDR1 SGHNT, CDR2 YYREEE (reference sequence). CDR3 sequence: CASSFGRGQPQHF. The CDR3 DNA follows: TGTGCCAGCAGCTTTGGAAGGGGCCAGCCCCAGCATTTT.

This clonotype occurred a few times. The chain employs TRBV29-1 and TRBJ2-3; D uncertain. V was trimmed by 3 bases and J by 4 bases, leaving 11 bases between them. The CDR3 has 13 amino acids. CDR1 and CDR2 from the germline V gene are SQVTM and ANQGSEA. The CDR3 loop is CSVDEQAPDTQYF. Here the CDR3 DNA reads TGCAGCGTTGATGAGCAGGCCCCAGATACGCAGTATTTT.

CDR3 protein: CASSNQGSPLHF. CDR3 in DNA: TGTGCCAGTAGTAATCAGGGGTCACCCCTCCACTTT. The chain is built from TRBV19 and TRBJ1-6; D might be TRBD1 (6 bases). The CDR3 loop spans 12 amino acids. CDR1 is LNHDA and CDR2 is SQIVND in the germline V gene (reference sequence). Trimming removed 4 bases at V and 10 bases at J, with 8 bases between.

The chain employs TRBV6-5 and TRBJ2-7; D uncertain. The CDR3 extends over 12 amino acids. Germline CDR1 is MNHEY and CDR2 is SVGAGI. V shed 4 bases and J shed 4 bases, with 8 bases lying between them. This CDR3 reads CASSLSRYEQYF. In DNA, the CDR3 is TGTGCCAGCAGTTTGTCGCGGTACGAGCAGTACTTC.

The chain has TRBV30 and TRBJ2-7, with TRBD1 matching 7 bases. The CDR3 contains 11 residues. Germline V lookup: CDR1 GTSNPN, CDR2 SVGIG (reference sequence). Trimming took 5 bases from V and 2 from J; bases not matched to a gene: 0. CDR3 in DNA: TGTGCCTGGGGACAGGCCTACGAGCAGTACTTC. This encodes CAWGQAYEQYF.

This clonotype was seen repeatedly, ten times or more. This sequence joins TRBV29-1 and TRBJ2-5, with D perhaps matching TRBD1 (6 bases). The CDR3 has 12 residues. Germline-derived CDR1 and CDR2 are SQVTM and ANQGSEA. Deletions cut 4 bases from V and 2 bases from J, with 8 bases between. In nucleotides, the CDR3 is TGCAGCGTTGCAGGACAGCAAGAGACCCAGTACTTC. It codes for CSVAGQQETQYF. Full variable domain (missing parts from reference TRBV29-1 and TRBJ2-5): SAVISQKPSRDICQRGTSLTIQCQVDSQVTMMFWYRQQPGQSLTLIATANQGSEATYESGFVIDKFPISRPNLTFSTLTVSNMSPEDSSIYLCSVAGQQETQYFGPGTRLLVL.

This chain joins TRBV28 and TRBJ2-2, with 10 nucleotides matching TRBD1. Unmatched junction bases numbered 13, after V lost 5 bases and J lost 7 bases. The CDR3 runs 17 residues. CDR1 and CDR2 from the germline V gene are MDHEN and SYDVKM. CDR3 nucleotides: TGTGCCAGCAGTCGCCCCGACAGGGGGCAATTGGGCGGGGAGCTGTTTTTT. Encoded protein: CASSRPDRGQLGGELFF.

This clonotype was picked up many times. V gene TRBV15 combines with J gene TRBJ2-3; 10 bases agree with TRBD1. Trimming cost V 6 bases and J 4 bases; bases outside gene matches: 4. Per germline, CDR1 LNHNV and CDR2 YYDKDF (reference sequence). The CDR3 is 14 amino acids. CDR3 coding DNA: TGTGCCACCAGGTCCGGGACAGGGGCAGATACGCAGTATTTT. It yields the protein CATRSGTGADTQYF.

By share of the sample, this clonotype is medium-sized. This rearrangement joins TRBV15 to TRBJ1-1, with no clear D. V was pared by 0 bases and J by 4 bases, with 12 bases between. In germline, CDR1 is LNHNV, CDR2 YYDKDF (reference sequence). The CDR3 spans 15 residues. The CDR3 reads CATSRDSVGGTEAFF. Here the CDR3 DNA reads TGTGCCACCAGCAGAGATTCAGTTGGAGGCACTGAAGCTTTCTTT.

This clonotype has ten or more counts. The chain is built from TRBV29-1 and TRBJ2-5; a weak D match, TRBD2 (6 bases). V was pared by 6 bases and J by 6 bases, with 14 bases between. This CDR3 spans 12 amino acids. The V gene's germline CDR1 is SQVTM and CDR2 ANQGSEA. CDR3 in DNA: TGCAGCGTCCGGGACTCCGAGAAGACCCAGTACTTC. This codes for CSVRDSEKTQYF.

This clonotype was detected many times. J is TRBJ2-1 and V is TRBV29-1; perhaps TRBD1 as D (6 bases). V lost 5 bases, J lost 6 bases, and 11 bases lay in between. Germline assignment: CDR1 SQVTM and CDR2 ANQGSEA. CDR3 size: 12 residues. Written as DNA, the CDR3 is TGCAGCGTTTACAGGGCGGCCAATGAGCAGTTCTTC. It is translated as CSVYRAANEQFF.

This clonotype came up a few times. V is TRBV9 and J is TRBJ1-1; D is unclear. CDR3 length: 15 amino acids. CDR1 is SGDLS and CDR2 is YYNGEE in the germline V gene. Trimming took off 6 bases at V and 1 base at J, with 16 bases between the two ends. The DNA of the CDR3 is TGTGCCAGCACCGCGTATGGTTCGTCGAACACTGAAGCTTTCTTT. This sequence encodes CASTAYGSSNTEAFF.

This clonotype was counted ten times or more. CDR3: CASSLEGQYNSPLHF. The CDR3 DNA follows: TGTGCCAGCAGCTTAGAAGGCCAATATAATTCACCCCTCCACTTT. The V call is TRBV7-9, the J call TRBJ1-6; D remains unclear. This CDR3 contains 15 residues. V lost 1 base and J lost 4, with 8 bases in between. Germline V gives CDR1 SEHNR, CDR2 FQNEAQ (reference sequence).

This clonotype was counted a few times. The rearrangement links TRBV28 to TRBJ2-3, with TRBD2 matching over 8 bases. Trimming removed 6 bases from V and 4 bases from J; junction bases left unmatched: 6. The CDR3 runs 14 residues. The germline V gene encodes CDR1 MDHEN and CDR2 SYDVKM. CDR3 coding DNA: TGTGCCAGCAGACGTGGACTAGCTGCAGATACGCAGTATTTT. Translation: CASRRGLAADTQYF.

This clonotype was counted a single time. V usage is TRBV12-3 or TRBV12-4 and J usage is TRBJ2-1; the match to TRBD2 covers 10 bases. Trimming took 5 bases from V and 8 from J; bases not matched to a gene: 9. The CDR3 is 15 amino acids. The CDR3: CASSPSSGGADEQFF. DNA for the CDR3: TGTGCCAGCAGTCCCTCCAGCGGGGGGGCGGATGAGCAGTTCTTC.

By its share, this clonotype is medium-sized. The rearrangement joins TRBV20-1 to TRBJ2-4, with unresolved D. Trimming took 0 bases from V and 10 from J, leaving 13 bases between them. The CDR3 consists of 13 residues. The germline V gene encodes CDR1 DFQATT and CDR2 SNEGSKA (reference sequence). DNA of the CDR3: TGCAGTGCTAGAGATCAGGTCAGCTTGATTCAGTACTTC. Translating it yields CSARDQVSLIQYF.

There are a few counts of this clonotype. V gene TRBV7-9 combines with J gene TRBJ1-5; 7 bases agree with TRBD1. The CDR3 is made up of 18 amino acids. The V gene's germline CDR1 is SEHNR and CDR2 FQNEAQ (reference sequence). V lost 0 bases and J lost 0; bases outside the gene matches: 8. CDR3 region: CASSLAVGQFYSNQPQHF. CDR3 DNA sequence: TGTGCCAGCAGCTTAGCCGTGGGACAGTTCTATAGCAATCAGCCCCAGCATTTT.

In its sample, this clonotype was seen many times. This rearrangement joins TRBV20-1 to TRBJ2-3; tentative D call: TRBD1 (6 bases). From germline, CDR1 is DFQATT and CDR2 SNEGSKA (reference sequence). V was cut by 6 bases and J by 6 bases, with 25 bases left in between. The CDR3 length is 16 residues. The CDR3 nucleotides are TGCAGTGCCACACCGGAACTGGGACAAGCTACGGATACGCAGTATTTT. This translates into CSATPELGQATDTQYF.

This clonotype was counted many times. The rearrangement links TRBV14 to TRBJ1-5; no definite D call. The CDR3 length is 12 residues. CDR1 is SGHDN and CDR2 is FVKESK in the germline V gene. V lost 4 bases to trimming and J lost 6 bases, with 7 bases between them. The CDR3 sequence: CASSRVGQPQHF. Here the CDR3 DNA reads TGTGCCAGCAGCCGAGTGGGTCAGCCCCAGCATTTT.

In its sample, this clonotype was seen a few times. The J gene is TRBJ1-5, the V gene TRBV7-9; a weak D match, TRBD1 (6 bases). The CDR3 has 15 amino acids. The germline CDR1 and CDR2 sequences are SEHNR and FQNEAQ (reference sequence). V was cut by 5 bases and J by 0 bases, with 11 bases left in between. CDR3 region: CASSQNRDSNQPQHF. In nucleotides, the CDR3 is TGTGCCAGCAGCCAGAACAGGGATAGCAATCAGCCCCAGCATTTT.

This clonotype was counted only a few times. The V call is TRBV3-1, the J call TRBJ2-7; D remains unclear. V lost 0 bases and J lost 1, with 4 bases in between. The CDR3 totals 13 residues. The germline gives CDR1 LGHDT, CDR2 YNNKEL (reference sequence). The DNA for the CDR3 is TGTGCCAGCAGCCAAGACCCGTCCTACGAGCAGTACTTC. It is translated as CASSQDPSYEQYF.

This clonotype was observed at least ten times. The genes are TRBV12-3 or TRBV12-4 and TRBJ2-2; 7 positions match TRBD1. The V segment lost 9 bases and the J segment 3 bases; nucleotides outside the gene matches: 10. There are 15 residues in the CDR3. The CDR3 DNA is TGTGCCAGTAACTCCCGGGACAGCCACACCGGGGAGCTGTTTTTT. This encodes CASNSRDSHTGELFF.

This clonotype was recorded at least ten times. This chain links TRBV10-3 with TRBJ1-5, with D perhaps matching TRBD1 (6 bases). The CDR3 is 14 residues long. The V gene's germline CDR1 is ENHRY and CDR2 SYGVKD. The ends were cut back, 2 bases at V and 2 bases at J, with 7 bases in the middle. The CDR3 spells CAISEAGGNQPQHF. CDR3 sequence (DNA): TGTGCCATCAGTGAGGCAGGGGGCAATCAGCCCCAGCATTTT.

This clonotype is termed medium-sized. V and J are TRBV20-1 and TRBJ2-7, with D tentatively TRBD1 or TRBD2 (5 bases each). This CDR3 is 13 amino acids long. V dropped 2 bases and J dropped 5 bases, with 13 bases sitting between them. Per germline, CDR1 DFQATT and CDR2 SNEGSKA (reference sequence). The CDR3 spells CSARPLGTHEQYF. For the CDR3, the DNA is TGCAGTGCTAGACCGTTAGGGACGCACGAGCAGTACTTC.

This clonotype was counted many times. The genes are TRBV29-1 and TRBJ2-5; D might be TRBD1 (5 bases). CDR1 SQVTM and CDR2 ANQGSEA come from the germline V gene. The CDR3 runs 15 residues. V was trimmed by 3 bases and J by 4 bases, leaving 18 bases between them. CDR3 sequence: CSVEGLDTIGETQYF. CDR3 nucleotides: TGCAGCGTTGAGGGTTTGGACACGATCGGAGAGACCCAGTACTTC.